A single T cell receptor (beta chain) is shown here with its context. Its antigen is not identified. The data were taken from a study of beta chain features in type 1 diabetes. Germline V gene lookup returns CDR1 SGDLS and CDR2 YYNGEE. This CDR3 is 15 amino acids long. The J segment lost 0 bases and the V segment lost 7 bases, leaving 7 bases of the junction unmatched. What was sequenced were expressed TCRB transcripts, since all of the isolated RNA had been reverse transcribed. Sequenced by immunoSEQ multiplex PCR; TCRdb stores in-frame clones only, minus some. The top ten clones hold just under 0.04% of a sample with over 650,000 clones, over 12% of them seen once. Whole-study results and caveats: Across all four CD4+ subsets, people with type 1 diabetes showed modestly shorter TCRB CDR3s.

The V gene is TRBV9, the J gene TRBJ2-1; 7 bases map to TRBD2. The sequence came from a man aged 18 to 30 with type 1 diabetes. The sequenced sample consisted of naive CD4+ T cells from blood. DNA of the CDR3: TGTGCCAGCGGAATAGCGGGTAGCTCCTACAATGAGCAGTTCTTC. Protein product: CASGIAGSSYNEQFF.